The T cell receptor (beta chain) under discussion was sequenced for a study of T cell responses to AZD1222 COVID-19 vaccine. This CDR3 has 13 amino acids. J was trimmed by 6 bases and V by 6 bases; bases with no gene match: 3. The V gene's germline CDR1 is SGHAT and CDR2 FQNNGV. As regards this clone: Its antigen is not known.

Data came from immunoSEQ multiplex PCR; TCRdb stores just in-frame clones and leaves some out. The repertoire has roughly 100,000 clones, less than 95% of them found once; the top ten carry 4.5% to 5.5%. Study results and limitations: Clonal diversity may have been underestimated, and the donors were mostly white British, with more females than males. Nearly half of spike-specific TCRs reportedly target unmutated variant regions. It was only a handful of AZD1222 recipients who were seropositive at baseline.

The receptor was derived from an adult in good health. Sample: peripheral blood, taken on day 0 of AZD1222 vaccination. V is TRBV11-2 and J is TRBJ1-3, with 9 nucleotides matching TRBD1. This CDR3 is CASRGQGKNTIYF. Written as DNA, the CDR3 is TGTGCCAGCAGGGGACAGGGTAAAAACACCATATATTTT.